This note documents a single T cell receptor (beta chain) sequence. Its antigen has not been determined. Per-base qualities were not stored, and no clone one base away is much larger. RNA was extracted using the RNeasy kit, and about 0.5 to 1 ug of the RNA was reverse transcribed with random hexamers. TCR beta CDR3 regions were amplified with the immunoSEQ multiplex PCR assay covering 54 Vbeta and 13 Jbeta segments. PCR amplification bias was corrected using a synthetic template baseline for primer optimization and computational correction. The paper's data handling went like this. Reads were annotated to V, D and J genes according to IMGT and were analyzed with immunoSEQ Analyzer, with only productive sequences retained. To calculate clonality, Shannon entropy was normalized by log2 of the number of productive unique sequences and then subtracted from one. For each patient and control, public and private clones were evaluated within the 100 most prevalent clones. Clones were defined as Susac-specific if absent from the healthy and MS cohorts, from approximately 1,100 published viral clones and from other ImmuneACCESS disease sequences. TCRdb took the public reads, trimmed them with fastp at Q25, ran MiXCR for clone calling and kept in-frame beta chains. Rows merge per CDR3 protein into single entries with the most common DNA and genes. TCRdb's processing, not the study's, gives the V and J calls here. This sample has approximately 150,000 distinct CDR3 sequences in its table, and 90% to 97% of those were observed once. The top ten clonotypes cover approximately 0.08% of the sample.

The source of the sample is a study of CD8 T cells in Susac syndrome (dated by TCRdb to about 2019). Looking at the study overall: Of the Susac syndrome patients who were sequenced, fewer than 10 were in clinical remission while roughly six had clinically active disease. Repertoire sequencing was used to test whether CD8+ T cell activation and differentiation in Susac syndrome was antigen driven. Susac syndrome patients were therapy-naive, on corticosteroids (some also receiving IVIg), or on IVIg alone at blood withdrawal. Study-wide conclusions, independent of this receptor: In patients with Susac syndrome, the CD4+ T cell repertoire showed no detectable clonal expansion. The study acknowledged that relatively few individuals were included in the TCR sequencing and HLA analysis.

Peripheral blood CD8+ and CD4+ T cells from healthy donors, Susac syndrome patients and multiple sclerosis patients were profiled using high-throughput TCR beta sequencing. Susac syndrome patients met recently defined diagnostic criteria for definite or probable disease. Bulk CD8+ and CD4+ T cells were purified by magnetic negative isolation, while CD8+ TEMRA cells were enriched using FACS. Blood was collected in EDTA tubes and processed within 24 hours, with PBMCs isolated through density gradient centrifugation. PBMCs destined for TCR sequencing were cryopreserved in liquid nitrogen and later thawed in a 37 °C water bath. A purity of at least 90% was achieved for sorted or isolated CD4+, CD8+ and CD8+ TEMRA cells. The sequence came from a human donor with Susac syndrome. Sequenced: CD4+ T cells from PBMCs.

The nucleotide sequence is given as TGTGCCAGCAGCTACGCGGGGGGGCCGGAGACCCAGTACTTC. Its translation reads: CASSYAGGPETQYF. The rearrangement joined TRBV11-2 to TRBJ2-5; 9 middle bases align to TRBD2. Reading the germline V gene gives CDR1 SGHAT and CDR2 FQNNGV. Counted from cysteine to phenylalanine, this CDR3 has 14 amino acids. The CDR3 DNA has 42 bases and is translated from base 1. The germline V and J ends show losses of 4 bases and 5 bases respectively, and no gene match explains 5 bases of the junction.